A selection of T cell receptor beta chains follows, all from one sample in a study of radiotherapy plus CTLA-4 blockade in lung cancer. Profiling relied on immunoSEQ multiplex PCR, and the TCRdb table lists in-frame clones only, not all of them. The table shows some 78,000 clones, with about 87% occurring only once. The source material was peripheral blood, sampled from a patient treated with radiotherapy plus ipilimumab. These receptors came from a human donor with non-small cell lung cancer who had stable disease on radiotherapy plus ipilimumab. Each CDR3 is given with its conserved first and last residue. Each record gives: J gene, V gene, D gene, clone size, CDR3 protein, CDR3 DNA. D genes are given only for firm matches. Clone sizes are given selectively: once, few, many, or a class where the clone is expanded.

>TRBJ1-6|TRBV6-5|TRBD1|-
CASSYSNRGLSPLHF
TGTGCCAGCAGTTACTCGAACAGGGGGCTGTCACCCCTCCACTTT
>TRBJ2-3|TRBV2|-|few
CASTGAHDVTDTQYF
TGTGCCAGCACCGGGGCCCACGACGTTACAGATACGCAGTATTTT
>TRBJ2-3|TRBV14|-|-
CASSQKAGAATQYF
TGTGCCAGCAGCCAAAAGGCAGGGGCCGCTACGCAGTATTTT
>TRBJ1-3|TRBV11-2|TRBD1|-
CASSFQGAGGNTIYF
TGTGCCAGCAGCTTCCAGGGGGCAGGTGGAAACACCATATATTTT
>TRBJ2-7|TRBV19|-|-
CASSIRHGSSYEQYF
TGTGCCAGTAGTATTAGGCACGGGAGCTCCTACGAGCAGTACTTC
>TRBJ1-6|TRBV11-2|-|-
CASSLEMATNSPLHF
TGTGCCAGCAGCTTAGAAATGGCGACAAATTCACCCCTCCACTTT
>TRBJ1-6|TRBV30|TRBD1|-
CAWRTGINSPLHF
TGTGCCTGGAGGACAGGGATCAATTCACCCCTCCACTTT
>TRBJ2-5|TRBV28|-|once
CASRSSLLGIQETQYF
TGTGCCAGCAGGTCGAGTTTGTTAGGAATCCAAGAGACCCAGTACTTC
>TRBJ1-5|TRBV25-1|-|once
CASSEYYRYSYNQPQHF
TGTGCCAGCAGTGAATATTATCGGTACAGTTACAATCAGCCCCAGCATTTT
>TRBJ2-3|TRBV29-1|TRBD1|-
CSVEMGRGRDTQYF
TGCAGCGTTGAAATGGGCAGGGGGCGAGATACGCAGTATTTT
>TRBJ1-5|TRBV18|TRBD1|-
CASSPGQENQPQHF
TGTGCCAGCTCACCGGGACAGGAGAATCAGCCCCAGCATTTT
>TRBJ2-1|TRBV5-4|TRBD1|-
CASSSPGTGARNVQFF
TGTGCCAGCAGCTCCCCCGGGACAGGGGCCAGAAATGTGCAGTTCTTC
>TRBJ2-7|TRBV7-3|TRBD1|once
CASSAQTGGEKDF
TGTGCCAGCAGCGCACAGACAGGGGGTGAGAAGGACTTC
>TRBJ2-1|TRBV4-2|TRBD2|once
CASSQDWTSGSNEQFF
TGTGCCAGCAGCCAAGACTGGACTAGCGGGAGCAATGAGCAGTTCTTC